This T cell receptor beta chain appears in the sequencing data of a study of blood T cell repertoires in COVID-19. Only a few counts were recorded for this clone. Per the authors' pipeline: Estimation of nucleated cell counts was performed using reference gene primer amplification. Generated by immunoSEQ multiplex PCR, the TCRdb table keeps only in-frame clones and is missing some. D and trimming come from the DNA, and the V and J calls and clone size come from that table. Altogether about 250,000 clones are present, 80% to 95% being singletons, with the ten largest covering more than 0.8%. Sequencing was performed on peripheral blood. This TCR derives from a man aged 25 to 45 with COVID-19, enrolled during active disease.

In nucleotides, the CDR3 is TGCAGTGCCAGTTATACGACAGGGGGCGATGGCTACACCTTC. Protein: CSASYTTGGDGYTF. The V call is TRBV20-1, the J call TRBJ1-2; 10 nucleotides match TRBD1. CDR1 and CDR2 from the germline V gene are DFQATT and SNEGSKA (reference sequence). Losses at the gene ends were 6 bases for V and 6 bases for J; bases not matched to a gene: 10. The CDR3 is 14 residues long.